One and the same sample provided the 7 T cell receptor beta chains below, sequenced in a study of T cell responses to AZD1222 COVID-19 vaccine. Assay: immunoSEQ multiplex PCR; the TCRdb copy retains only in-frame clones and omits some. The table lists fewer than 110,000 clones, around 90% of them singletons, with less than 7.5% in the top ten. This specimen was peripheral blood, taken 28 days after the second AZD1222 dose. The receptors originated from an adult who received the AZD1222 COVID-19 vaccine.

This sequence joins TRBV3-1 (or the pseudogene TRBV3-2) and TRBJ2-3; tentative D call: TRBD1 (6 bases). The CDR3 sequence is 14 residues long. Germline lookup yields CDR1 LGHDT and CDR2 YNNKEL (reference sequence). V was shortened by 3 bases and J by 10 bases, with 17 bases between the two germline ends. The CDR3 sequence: CASSQGHPAGPQYF. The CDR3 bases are TGTGCCAGCAGCCAGGGACACCCAGCAGGACCGCAGTATTTT.

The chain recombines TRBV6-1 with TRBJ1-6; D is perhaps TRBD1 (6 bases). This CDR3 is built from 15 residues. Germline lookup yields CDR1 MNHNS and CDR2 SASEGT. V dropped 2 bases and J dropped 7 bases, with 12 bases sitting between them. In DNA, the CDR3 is TGTGCCAGCAGTGAACGAAAAGGGACAAATTCACCCCTCCACTTT. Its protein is CASSERKGTNSPLHF.

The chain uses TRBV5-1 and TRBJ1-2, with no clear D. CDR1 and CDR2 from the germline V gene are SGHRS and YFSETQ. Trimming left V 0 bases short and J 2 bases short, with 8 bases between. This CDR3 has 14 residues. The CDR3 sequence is CASSLDGYNYGYTF. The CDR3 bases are TGCGCCAGCAGCTTGGATGGATACAACTATGGCTACACCTTC.

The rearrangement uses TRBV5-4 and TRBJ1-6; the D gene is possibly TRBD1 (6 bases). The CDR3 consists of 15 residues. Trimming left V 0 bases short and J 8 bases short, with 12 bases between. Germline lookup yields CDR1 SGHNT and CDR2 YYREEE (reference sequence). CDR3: CASSLGGQLYSPLHF. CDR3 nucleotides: TGTGCCAGCAGCTTGGGGGGGCAGCTCTATTCACCCCTCCACTTT.

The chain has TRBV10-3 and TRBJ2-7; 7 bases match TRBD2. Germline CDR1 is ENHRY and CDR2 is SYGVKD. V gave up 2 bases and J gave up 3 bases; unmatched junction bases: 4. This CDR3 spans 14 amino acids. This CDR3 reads CAISEVQRGYEQYF. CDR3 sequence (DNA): TGTGCCATCAGTGAGGTCCAGCGGGGCTACGAGCAGTACTTC.

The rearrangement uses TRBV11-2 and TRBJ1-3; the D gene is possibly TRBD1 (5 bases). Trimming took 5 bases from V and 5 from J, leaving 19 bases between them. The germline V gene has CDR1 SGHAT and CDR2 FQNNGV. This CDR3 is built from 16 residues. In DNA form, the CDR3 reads TGTGCCAGCAGCCCAAGGGACGGGGTAGTAAGAAACACCATATATTTT. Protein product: CASSPRDGVVRNTIYF. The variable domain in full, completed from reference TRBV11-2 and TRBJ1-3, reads EAGVAQSPRYKIIEKRQSVAFWCNPISGHATLYWYQQILGQGPKLLIQFQNNGVVDDSQLPKDRFSAERLKGVDSTLKIQPAKLEDSAVYLCASSPRDGVVRNTIYFGEGSWLTVV.

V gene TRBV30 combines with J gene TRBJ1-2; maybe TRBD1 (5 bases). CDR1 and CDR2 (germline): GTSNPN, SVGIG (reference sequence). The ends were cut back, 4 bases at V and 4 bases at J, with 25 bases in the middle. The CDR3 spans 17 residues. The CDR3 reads CAWTPLGGAGLGYGYTF. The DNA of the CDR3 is TGTGCCTGGACCCCCCTCGGCGGGGCGGGGTTGGGCTATGGCTACACCTTC. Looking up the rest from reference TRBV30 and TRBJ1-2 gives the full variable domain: SQTIHQWPATLVQPVGSPLSLECTVEGTSNPNLYWYRQAAGRGLQLLFYSVGIGQISSEVPQNLSASRPQDRQFILSSKKLLLSDSGFYLCAWTPLGGAGLGYGYTFGSGTRLTVV.